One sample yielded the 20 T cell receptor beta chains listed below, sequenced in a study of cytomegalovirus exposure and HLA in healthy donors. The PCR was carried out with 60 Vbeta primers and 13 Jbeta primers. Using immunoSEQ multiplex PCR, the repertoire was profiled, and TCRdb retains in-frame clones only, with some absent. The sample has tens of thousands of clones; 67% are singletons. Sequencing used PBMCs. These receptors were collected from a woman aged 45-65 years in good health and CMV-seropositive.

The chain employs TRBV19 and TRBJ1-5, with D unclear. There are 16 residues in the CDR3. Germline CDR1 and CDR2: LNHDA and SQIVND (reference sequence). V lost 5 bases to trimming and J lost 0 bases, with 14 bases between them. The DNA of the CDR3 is TGTGCCAGTAGTCTCTTGGTCGGTTCTAGCAATCAGCCCCAGCATTTT. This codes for CASSLLVGSSNQPQHF.

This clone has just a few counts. CDR3 coding DNA: TGTGCCAGCAGCGGTAACACCGGGGAGCTGTTTTTT. Protein product: CASSGNTGELFF. This chain joins TRBV2 and TRBJ2-2; D call uncertain. The CDR3 extends over 12 amino acids. Germline CDR1 SNHLY, CDR2 FYNNEI. Trimming cost V 6 bases and J 2 bases, with 4 bases left between them.

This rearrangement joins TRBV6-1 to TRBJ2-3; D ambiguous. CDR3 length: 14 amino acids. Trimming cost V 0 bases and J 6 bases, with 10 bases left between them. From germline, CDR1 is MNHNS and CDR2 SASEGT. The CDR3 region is CASSEAFSGDTQYF. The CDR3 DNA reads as TGTGCCAGCAGTGAAGCGTTTTCTGGCGATACGCAGTATTTT.

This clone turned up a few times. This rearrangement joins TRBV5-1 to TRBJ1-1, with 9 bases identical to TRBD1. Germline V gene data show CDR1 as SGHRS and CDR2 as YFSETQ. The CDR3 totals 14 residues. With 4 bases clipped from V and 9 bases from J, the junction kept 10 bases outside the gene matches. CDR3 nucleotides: TGCGCCAGCAGCCAATCCACAGGGGGCATGAAAGCTTTCTTT. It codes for CASSQSTGGMKAFF.

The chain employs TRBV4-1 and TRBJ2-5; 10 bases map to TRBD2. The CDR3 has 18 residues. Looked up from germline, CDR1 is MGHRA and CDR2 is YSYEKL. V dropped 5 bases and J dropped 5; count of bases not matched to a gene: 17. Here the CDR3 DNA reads TGCGCCAGCAGCGACGGAGCGGGGGGGCTGATTTATTTGGAGACCCAGTACTTC. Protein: CASSDGAGGLIYLETQYF.

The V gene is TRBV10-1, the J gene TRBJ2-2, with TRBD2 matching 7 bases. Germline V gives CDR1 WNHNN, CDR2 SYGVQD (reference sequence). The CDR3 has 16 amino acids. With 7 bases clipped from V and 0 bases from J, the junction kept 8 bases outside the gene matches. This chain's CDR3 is CASMGGEQSNTGELFF. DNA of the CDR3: TGCGCCAGCATGGGGGGGGAACAGTCGAACACCGGGGAGCTGTTTTTT.

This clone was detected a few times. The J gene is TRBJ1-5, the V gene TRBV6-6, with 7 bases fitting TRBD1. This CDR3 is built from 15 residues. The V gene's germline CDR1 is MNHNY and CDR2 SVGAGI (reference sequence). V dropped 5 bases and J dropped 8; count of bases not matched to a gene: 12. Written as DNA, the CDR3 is TGTGCCAGCAGTACCCCTACAGGGGATGGGAAGCCCCAGCATTTT. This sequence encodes CASSTPTGDGKPQHF.

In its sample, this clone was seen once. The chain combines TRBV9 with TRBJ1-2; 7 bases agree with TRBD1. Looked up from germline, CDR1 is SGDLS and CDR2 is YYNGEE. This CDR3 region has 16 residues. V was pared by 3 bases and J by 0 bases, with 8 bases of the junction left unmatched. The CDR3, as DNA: TGTGCCAGCAGCGCCCCAAGGGACAGCCCTAACTATGGCTACACCTTC. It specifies CASSAPRDSPNYGYTF.

In DNA, the CDR3 is TGTGCCAGCAGCTTATCCGCCGGGGAGCTGTTTTTT. It is translated as CASSLSAGELFF. The rearrangement links TRBV7-9 to TRBJ2-2; D is unclear. The length of the CDR3 is 12 residues. The V gene lost 2 bases and the J gene lost 6 bases, with 4 bases spanning the gap. Per germline, CDR1 SEHNR and CDR2 FQNEAQ (reference sequence).

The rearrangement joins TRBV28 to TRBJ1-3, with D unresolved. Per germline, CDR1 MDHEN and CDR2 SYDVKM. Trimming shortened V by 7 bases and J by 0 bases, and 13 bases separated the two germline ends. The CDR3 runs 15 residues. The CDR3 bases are TGTGCCAGCACCTATTCCGCGGACTCTGGAAACACCATATATTTT. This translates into CASTYSADSGNTIYF. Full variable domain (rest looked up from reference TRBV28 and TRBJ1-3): DVKVTQSSRYLVKRTGEKVFLECVQDMDHENMFWYRQDPGLGLRLIYFSYDVKMKEKGDIPEGYSVSREKKERFSLILESASTNQTSMYLCASTYSADSGNTIYFGEGSWLTVV.

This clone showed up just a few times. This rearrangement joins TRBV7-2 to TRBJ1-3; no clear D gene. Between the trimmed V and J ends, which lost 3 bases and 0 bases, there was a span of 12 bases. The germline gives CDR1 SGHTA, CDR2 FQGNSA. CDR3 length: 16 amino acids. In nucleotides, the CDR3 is TGTGCCAGCAGCTTGGGTGACATACTCTCTGGAAACACCATATATTTT. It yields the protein CASSLGDILSGNTIYF.

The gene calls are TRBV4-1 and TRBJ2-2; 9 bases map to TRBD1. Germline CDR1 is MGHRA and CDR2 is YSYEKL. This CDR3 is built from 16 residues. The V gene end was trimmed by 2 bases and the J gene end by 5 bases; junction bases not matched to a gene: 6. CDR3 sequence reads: CASSQTGQGRTGELFF. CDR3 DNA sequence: TGCGCCAGCAGCCAAACGGGACAGGGAAGGACCGGGGAGCTGTTTTTT.

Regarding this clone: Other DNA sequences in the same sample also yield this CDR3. The CDR3 bases are TGCGCCAGCAGCCTCCAAGAGACCCAGTACTTC. It is translated as CASSLQETQYF. This chain links TRBV5-1 with TRBJ2-5; no reliable D call. Trimming removed 4 bases from V and 1 base from J, with 2 bases in between. The CDR3 length is 11 residues. CDR1 and CDR2 from the germline V gene are SGHRS and YFSETQ. Supplemented by reference TRBV5-1 and TRBJ2-5, the full variable domain reads KAGVTQTPRYLIKTRGQQVTLSCSPISGHRSVSWYQQTPGQGLQFLFEYFSETQRNKGNFPGRFSGRQFSNSRSEMNVSTLELGDSALYLCASSLQETQYFGPGTRLLVL.

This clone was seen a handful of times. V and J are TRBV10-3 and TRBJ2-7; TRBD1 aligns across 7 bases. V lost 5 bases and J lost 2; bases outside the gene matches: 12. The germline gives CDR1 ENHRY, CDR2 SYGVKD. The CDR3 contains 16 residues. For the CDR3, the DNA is TGTGCCATCAGTCAGGGACCGACAGGGATTCCCTACGAGCAGTACGTC. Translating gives CAISQGPTGIPYEQYV.

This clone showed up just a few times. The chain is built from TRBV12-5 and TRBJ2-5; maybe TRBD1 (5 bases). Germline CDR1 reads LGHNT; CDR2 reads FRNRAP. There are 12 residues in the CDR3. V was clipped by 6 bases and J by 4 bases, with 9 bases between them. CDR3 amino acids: CASGPDRETQYF. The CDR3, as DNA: TGTGCTAGTGGACCCGACAGAGAGACCCAGTACTTC.

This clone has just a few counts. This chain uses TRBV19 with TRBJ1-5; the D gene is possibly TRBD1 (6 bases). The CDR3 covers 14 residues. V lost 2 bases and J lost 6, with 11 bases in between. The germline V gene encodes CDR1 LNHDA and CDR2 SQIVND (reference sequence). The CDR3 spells CASSIKQGGQPQHF. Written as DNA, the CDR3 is TGTGCCAGTAGTATAAAACAGGGCGGTCAGCCCCAGCATTTT.

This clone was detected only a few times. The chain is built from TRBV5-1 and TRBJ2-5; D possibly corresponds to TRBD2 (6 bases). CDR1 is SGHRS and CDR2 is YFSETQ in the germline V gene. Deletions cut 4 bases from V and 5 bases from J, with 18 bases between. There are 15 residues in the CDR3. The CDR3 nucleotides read TGCGCCAGCAGCCCAGGGACTCAATCGGGGGAGACCCAGTACTTC. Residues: CASSPGTQSGETQYF.

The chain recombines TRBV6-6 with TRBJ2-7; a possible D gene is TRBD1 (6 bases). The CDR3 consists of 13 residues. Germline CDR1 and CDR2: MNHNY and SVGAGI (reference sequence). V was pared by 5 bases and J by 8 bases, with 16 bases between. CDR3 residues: CASSARDMGKQYV. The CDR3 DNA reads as TGTGCCAGCAGTGCCCGGGACATGGGCAAGCAGTACGTC.

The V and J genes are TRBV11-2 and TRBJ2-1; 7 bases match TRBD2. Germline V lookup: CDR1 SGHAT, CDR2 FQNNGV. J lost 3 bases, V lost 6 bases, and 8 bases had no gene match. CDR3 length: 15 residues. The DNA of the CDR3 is TGTGCCAGCAGAAGACTAGCCAGGATCTACAATGAGCAGTTCTTC. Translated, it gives CASRRLARIYNEQFF.

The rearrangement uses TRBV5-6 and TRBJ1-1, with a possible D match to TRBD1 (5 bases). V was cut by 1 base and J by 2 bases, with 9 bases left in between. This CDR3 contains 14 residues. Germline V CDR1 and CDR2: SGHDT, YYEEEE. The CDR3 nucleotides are TGTGCCAGCAGCTTGCAGGGAATAAACACTGAAGCTTTCTTT. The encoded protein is CASSLQGINTEAFF. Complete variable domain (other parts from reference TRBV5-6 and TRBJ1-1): DAGVTQSPTHLIKTRGQQVTLRCSPKSGHDTVSWYQQALGQGPQFIFQYYEEEERQRGNFPDRFSGHQFPNYSSELNVNALLLGDSALYLCASSLQGINTEAFFGQGTRLTVV.